These 25 T cell receptor beta chains share one sample of origin, sequenced in a study of shared clonotypes between healthy human individuals. Profiled with immunoSEQ multiplex PCR; TCRdb holds only in-frame clones, not every one. The sample has roughly 2,500,000 clones, 90% to 95% seen once. Sample: naive CD4+ T cells from PBMCs. Subset here: CD45RA+ positively selected. Every receptor here comes from a man aged 18 to 35 in good health. Some clones in this sample may be carry-over from other donors' samples.

The chain uses TRBV19 and TRBJ1-5; maybe TRBD1 (5 bases). The CDR3 covers 14 residues. Trimming cost V 9 bases and J 4 bases, with 16 bases left between them. The germline gives CDR1 LNHDA, CDR2 SQIVND (reference sequence). CDR3 residues: CASHLAGENQPQHF. In DNA, the CDR3 is TGTGCCAGCCATCTTGCGGGGGAGAATCAGCCCCAGCATTTT. Filled out from reference TRBV19 and TRBJ1-5, the complete variable domain reads DGGITQSPKYLFRKEGQNVTLSCEQNLNHDAMYWYRQDPGQGLRLIYYSQIVNDFQKGDIAEGYSVSREKKESFPLTVTSAQKNPTAFYLCASHLAGENQPQHFGDGTRLSIL.

With regard to this clone: The sample holds other DNA sequences that translate to the same CDR3. The V call is TRBV9, the J call TRBJ2-5; 7 bases map to TRBD2. The CDR3 is made up of 15 amino acids. Looked up from germline, CDR1 is SGDLS and CDR2 is YYNGEE. The V and J ends lost 2 bases and 1 base, in that order; junction bases with no gene match: 5. The CDR3 is CASSVGREVQETQYF. The CDR3 nucleotides are TGTGCCAGCAGCGTTGGCCGGGAGGTCCAAGAGACCCAGTACTTC.

The CDR3 DNA reads as TGTGCCAGTAGTACGACTAGCGGGAGTCGAGGGGAGACCCAGTACTTC. The encoded protein is CASSTTSGSRGETQYF. This chain links TRBV19 with TRBJ2-5; 12 nucleotides agree with TRBD2. This CDR3 comprises 16 residues. Germline CDR1 reads LNHDA; CDR2 reads SQIVND (reference sequence). The ends lost 4 bases at V and 5 bases at J; junction bases unmatched: 8.

V and J are TRBV11-3 and TRBJ2-3; no firm D call. The CDR3 sequence is 15 residues long. The V gene's germline CDR1 is SGHNT and CDR2 YENEEA. V was shortened by 5 bases and J by 0 bases, with 12 bases between the two germline ends. This CDR3 is CASSPKGGSTDTQYF. The CDR3 coding sequence is TGTGCCAGCAGCCCCAAGGGCGGCAGCACAGATACGCAGTATTTT.

Of note for this clone: The sample carries other DNA sequences with the same CDR3. This sequence joins TRBV30 and TRBJ1-1; D perhaps matches TRBD1 (6 bases). CDR1 is GTSNPN, CDR2 SVGIG, per germline (reference sequence). V shed 8 bases and J shed 0 bases, with 10 bases lying between them. This CDR3 region has 12 residues. The CDR3 loop reads CARQGMNTEAFF. In nucleotides, the CDR3 is TGTGCCAGGCAGGGGATGAACACTGAAGCTTTCTTT.

This clone was recorded only once. V and J are TRBV28 and TRBJ2-1; TRBD2 matches at 10 bases. This CDR3 has 16 residues. J lost 9 bases, V lost 5 bases, and 13 bases had no gene match. The V gene's germline CDR1 is MDHEN and CDR2 SYDVKM. CDR3 sequence (DNA): TGTGCCAGCAGTCCCTCGGAAGCGGGAGGGCCGGTTGAGCAGTTCTTC. Its translation is CASSPSEAGGPVEQFF.

The gene calls are TRBV19 and TRBJ2-1; no definite D call. Per germline, CDR1 LNHDA and CDR2 SQIVND (reference sequence). The germline V and J ends were trimmed by 4 bases and 3 bases, with 13 bases remaining between them. The CDR3 has 15 amino acids. CDR3: CASSNPSSVYNEQFF. The CDR3 coding sequence is TGTGCCAGTAGTAATCCGAGCTCGGTCTACAATGAGCAGTTCTTC.

The genes are TRBV7-2 and TRBJ1-1; D remains unclear. From germline, CDR1 is SGHTA and CDR2 FQGNSA. V lost 2 bases and J 1 base, leaving 5 bases between the germline ends. The CDR3 loop spans 13 amino acids. The DNA of the CDR3 is TGTGCCAGCAGCTTATGGCGGAACACTGAAGCTTTCTTT. This gives the protein CASSLWRNTEAFF.

Details on this clone: The sample carries other DNA sequences with the same CDR3. The chain is built from TRBV20-1 and TRBJ2-7, with D uncertain. Germline V gene lookup returns CDR1 DFQATT and CDR2 SNEGSKA (reference sequence). The CDR3 spans 11 residues. The V gene lost 3 bases and the J gene lost 2 bases, with 5 bases spanning the gap. Here the CDR3 DNA reads TGCAGTGCTAGGGAAACCTACGAGCAGTACTTC. It yields the protein CSARETYEQYF.

The rearrangement uses TRBV11-2 and TRBJ1-2; the D is unclear. This CDR3 is built from 14 residues. The germline V gene has CDR1 SGHAT and CDR2 FQNNGV. The ends were cut back, 1 base at V and 5 bases at J, with 11 bases in the middle. CDR3 DNA sequence: TGTGCCAGCAGCTTAGGTAGCCTCAGGTATGGCTACACCTTC. Encoded protein: CASSLGSLRYGYTF.

The chain has TRBV28 and TRBJ1-5, with D possibly matching TRBD1 (5 bases). Trimming took 6 bases from V and 4 from J, leaving 19 bases between them. This CDR3 spans 16 amino acids. From germline, CDR1 is MDHEN and CDR2 SYDVKM. The CDR3 reads CASSSLGRDRNQPQHF. In DNA form, the CDR3 reads TGTGCCAGCAGCTCTCTCGGTAGGGACCGAAATCAGCCCCAGCATTTT. Full variable domain (rest looked up from reference TRBV28 and TRBJ1-5): DVKVTQSSRYLVKRTGEKVFLECVQDMDHENMFWYRQDPGLGLRLIYFSYDVKMKEKGDIPEGYSVSREKKERFSLILESASTNQTSMYLCASSSLGRDRNQPQHFGDGTRLSIL.

V and J are TRBV28 and TRBJ2-1; 8 bases map to TRBD1. Trimming cost V 8 bases and J 2 bases; bases outside gene matches: 8. The CDR3 is made up of 15 amino acids. Germline CDR1 reads MDHEN; CDR2 reads SYDVKM. As DNA, the CDR3 is TGTGCCAGCGGATCGAGGACAGGGACCTACAATGAGCAGTTCTTC. As protein: CASGSRTGTYNEQFF.

About this clone: The same CDR3 is also encoded by other DNA sequences in this sample. The chain links TRBV5-1 to TRBJ2-7; 8 nucleotides line up with TRBD2. Trimming took 4 bases from V and 0 from J; bases not matched to a gene: 3. The CDR3 is 14 residues long. The germline gives CDR1 SGHRS, CDR2 YFSETQ. This CDR3 is CASSPSGSSYEQYF. CDR3 nucleotides: TGCGCCAGCAGCCCGAGCGGGAGCTCCTACGAGCAGTACTTC.

Concerning this clone: Other DNA sequences in the same sample also yield this CDR3. This chain connects TRBV5-1 to TRBJ1-1; 7 bases are a match to TRBD1. V was pared by 0 bases and J by 2 bases, with 1 base of the junction left unmatched. Germline V gene sequence: CDR1 SGHRS, CDR2 YFSETQ. The CDR3 sequence is 14 residues long. CDR3: CASSLEGANTEAFF. The CDR3 DNA reads TGCGCCAGCAGCTTGGAGGGGGCAAACACTGAAGCTTTCTTT.

The chain joins TRBV7-8 to TRBJ2-5; D could derive from TRBD1 or TRBD2 (5 bases each). Germline values: CDR1 SGHVS, CDR2 FQNEAQ. V was shortened by 3 bases and J by 4 bases, with 18 bases between the two germline ends. This CDR3 is built from 16 residues. In DNA form, the CDR3 reads TGTGCCAGCAGCTTGGCCAGTGGGGCTAGCAGAGAGACCCAGTACTTC. Its protein product is CASSLASGASRETQYF. Using reference TRBV7-8 and TRBJ2-5 for the parts outside the CDR3, the full variable domain is GAGVSQSPRYKVAKRGQDVALRCDPISGHVSLFWYQQALGQGPEFLTYFQNEAQLDKSGLPSDRFFAERPEGSVSTLKIQRTQQEDSAVYLCASSLASGASRETQYFGPGTRLLVL.

The sample holds a few counts of this clone. The rearrangement links TRBV28 to TRBJ2-7; 8 bases agree with TRBD1. This CDR3 contains 11 residues. Germline loops: CDR1 MDHEN, CDR2 SYDVKM. The DNA for the CDR3 is TGTGCTGCCGGGACAGGCTACGAGCAGTACTTC. It is translated as CAAGTGYEQYF.

This chain connects TRBV28 to TRBJ2-7; D ambiguous. The germline CDR1 and CDR2 sequences are MDHEN and SYDVKM. The CDR3 is 11 residues long. Trimming took 7 bases from V and 9 from J, leaving 13 bases between them. The CDR3 DNA is TGTGCCAGCATTTCCCGAAATGGGCAGTACTTC. Residues: CASISRNGQYF.

Details on this clone: This same CDR3 is encoded by further DNA sequences in the sample. This chain joins TRBV7-2 and TRBJ1-6, with D possibly TRBD1 on 5 matching bases. CDR1 and CDR2 (germline): SGHTA, FQGNSA. The V gene lost 1 base and the J gene lost 9 bases, with 7 bases spanning the gap. The CDR3 extends over 13 amino acids. The CDR3 nucleotides are TGTGCCAGCAGCTTAGAAAGGGGTTCACCCCTCCACTTT. This translates into CASSLERGSPLHF.

Comments on this clone: Other DNA sequences within the sample encode an identical CDR3. The V and J genes are TRBV10-3 and TRBJ2-3; no clear D. V was shortened by 4 bases and J by 2 bases, with 4 bases between the two germline ends. From germline, CDR1 is ENHRY and CDR2 SYGVKD. This CDR3 is built from 12 residues. The CDR3 coding sequence is TGTGCCATCAGTGGCCCCACAGATACGCAGTATTTT. Protein product: CAISGPTDTQYF.

The chain has TRBV28 and TRBJ2-4; 9 bases map to TRBD2. CDR3 size: 15 residues. The V gene end was trimmed by 10 bases and the J gene end by 3 bases; junction bases not matched to a gene: 10. Germline V lookup: CDR1 MDHEN, CDR2 SYDVKM. CDR3 protein: CATSGASGDKNIQYF. The CDR3 nucleotides read TGTGCCACCTCCGGGGCTAGCGGGGACAAAAACATTCAGTACTTC. Together with reference TRBV28 and TRBJ2-4, the CDR3 gives the full variable domain: DVKVTQSSRYLVKRTGEKVFLECVQDMDHENMFWYRQDPGLGLRLIYFSYDVKMKEKGDIPEGYSVSREKKERFSLILESASTNQTSMYLCATSGASGDKNIQYFGAGTRLSVL.

The rearrangement uses TRBV2 and TRBJ2-1; possibly TRBD1 for D (5 bases). Trimming stripped 6 bases from V and 8 bases from J, with 20 bases between. The CDR3 sequence is 15 residues long. The V gene's germline CDR1 is SNHLY and CDR2 FYNNEI. The CDR3 DNA reads TGTGCCAGCAGGTTAGGACACTTGGGCGTCGATGAGCAGTTCTTC. Its protein product is CASRLGHLGVDEQFF.

The V gene is TRBV7-2, the J gene TRBJ2-7, with TRBD1 matching 7 bases. Germline V gene data show CDR1 as SGHTA and CDR2 as FQGNSA. The V gene end was trimmed by 5 bases and the J gene end by 3 bases; junction bases not matched to a gene: 10. The CDR3 extends over 15 amino acids. CDR3 nucleotides: TGTGCCAGCAGCCTTTCCCTCCAGGGGGTCTACGAGCAGTACTTC. Amino acids: CASSLSLQGVYEQYF.

V gene TRBV7-8 combines with J gene TRBJ2-2, with D perhaps matching TRBD1 (5 bases). V lost 2 bases and J 7 bases, leaving 8 bases between the germline ends. Germline V lookup: CDR1 SGHVS, CDR2 FQNEAQ. This CDR3 spans 13 amino acids. This CDR3 is CASSLQGFGELFF. CDR3 in DNA: TGTGCCAGCAGCTTACAGGGTTTCGGGGAGCTGTTTTTT.

This chain uses TRBV5-6 with TRBJ1-2, with D possibly being TRBD1 (6 bases). The CDR3 contains 13 residues. Per the germline V gene, CDR1 is SGHDT and CDR2 is YYEEEE. V was cut by 9 bases and J by 7 bases, with 19 bases left in between. CDR3 amino acids: CATNPQGTGGYTF. The CDR3 nucleotides read TGTGCCACCAACCCTCAGGGGACTGGTGGCTACACCTTC.

This sequence joins TRBV27 and TRBJ2-7; the match to TRBD2 covers 9 bases. The germline V gene has CDR1 MNHEY and CDR2 SMNVEV (reference sequence). This CDR3 is 14 amino acids long. J lost 6 bases, V lost 2 bases, and 5 bases had no gene match. The chain's CDR3 is CASSLTLLAGEQYF. CDR3 coding DNA: TGTGCCAGCAGTTTAACCCTACTAGCGGGCGAGCAGTACTTC.